These 21 T cell receptor beta chains originate from one sample sequenced in a study of cytomegalovirus exposure and HLA in healthy donors. 13 Jbeta primers and 60 Vbeta primers were used for the PCR. Clones were read by immunoSEQ multiplex PCR, and TCRdb kept only the in-frame ones, dropping some. The sample has under 150,000 clones, approximately 81% seen once. The sample consisted of PBMCs. The source of these receptors is a man between 18 and 29 years old in good health and CMV-seronegative.

The rearrangement joins TRBV9 to TRBJ2-7; D is perhaps TRBD1 (5 bases). V lost 0 bases and J lost 0, with 13 bases in between. The CDR3 loop spans 16 amino acids. CDR1 and CDR2 (germline): SGDLS, YYNGEE. The CDR3 sequence: CASSVDRQTSSYEQYF. The DNA for the CDR3 is TGTGCCAGCAGCGTAGACCGACAGACATCCTCCTACGAGCAGTACTTC.

The rearrangement uses TRBV6-1 and TRBJ2-7, with D unresolved. Trimming removed 0 bases from V and 0 bases from J, with 9 bases in between. Germline loops: CDR1 MNHNS, CDR2 SASEGT. The CDR3 loop spans 15 amino acids. CDR3 amino acids: CASSEAPESSYEQYF. The CDR3 nucleotides are TGTGCCAGCAGTGAAGCCCCAGAAAGCTCCTACGAGCAGTACTTC.

This clone occurred once. The chain combines TRBV7-2 with TRBJ1-6; D might be TRBD1 (6 bases). Trimming removed 3 bases from V and 0 bases from J, with 15 bases in between. The germline CDR1 and CDR2 sequences are SGHTA and FQGNSA. The CDR3 has 18 amino acids. This CDR3 is CASSFLTQGSSYNSPLHF. CDR3 DNA: TGTGCCAGCAGCTTTTTAACTCAGGGGAGCTCCTATAATTCACCCCTCCACTTT.

This clone was seen a few times. CDR3 in amino acids: CASSLDVGQGAVTEAFF. The DNA of the CDR3 is TGTGCCAGCAGCTTAGATGTGGGACAGGGGGCCGTGACTGAAGCTTTCTTT. This rearrangement joins TRBV7-6 to TRBJ1-1; 12 bases fit TRBD1. Germline V gives CDR1 SGHVS, CDR2 FNYEAQ. The trim removed 1 base at V and 5 bases at J, leaving 8 bases unmatched. The CDR3 covers 17 residues.

This rearrangement joins TRBV11-3 to TRBJ2-1; D uncertain. V was pared by 5 bases and J by 6 bases, with 17 bases between. CDR1 is SGHNT and CDR2 is YENEEA in the germline V gene. This CDR3 has 15 residues. CDR3 sequence (DNA): TGTGCCAGCAGCCCCCCGAGTGGTCTGTCCAATGAGCAGTTCTTC. Protein: CASSPPSGLSNEQFF.

The rearrangement uses TRBV4-3 and TRBJ2-1; tentative D call: TRBD2 (5 bases). Germline V gene sequence: CDR1 LGHNA, CDR2 YSLEER. V shed 0 bases and J shed 7 bases, with 13 bases lying between them. This CDR3 spans 15 amino acids. The CDR3 nucleotides read TGCGCCAGCAGCCAAGAAGAGGGTTATCCTAATGAGCAGTTCTTC. Translation gives CASSQEEGYPNEQFF.

The rearrangement joins TRBV15 to TRBJ1-5; D is undetermined. Trimming left V 2 bases short and J 7 bases short, with 6 bases between. The CDR3 has 12 amino acids. Germline CDR1 LNHNV, CDR2 YYDKDF (reference sequence). CDR3: CATSRTSQPQHF. CDR3 DNA sequence: TGTGCCACCAGCAGAACTTCCCAGCCCCAGCATTTT.

The chain carries TRBV30 and TRBJ1-6; possible D gene TRBD1, 6 bases. V lost 1 base and J 7 bases, leaving 11 bases between the germline ends. This CDR3 is built from 14 residues. Germline CDR1 and CDR2: GTSNPN and SVGIG (reference sequence). CDR3 residues: CAWSGDRWNSPLHF. In nucleotides, the CDR3 is TGTGCCTGGAGTGGAGACAGGTGGAATTCACCCCTCCACTTT.

The chain joins TRBV5-3 to TRBJ1-3, with no clear D. TRBV5-3 carries the ORF label, with uncertain function. The CDR3 consists of 19 residues. Trimming cost V 5 bases and J 5 bases, with 29 bases left between them. CDR3 in amino acids: CARSYPPRGTGGFRNTIYF. The CDR3 DNA follows: TGTGCCAGAAGTTATCCACCCAGAGGCACCGGAGGTTTTCGAAACACCATATATTTT.

The chain employs TRBV7-9 and TRBJ1-1; a possible D gene is TRBD1 (5 bases). Trimming took off 6 bases at V and 7 bases at J, with 18 bases between the two ends. Germline CDR1 SEHNR, CDR2 FQNEAQ (reference sequence). The CDR3 extends over 14 amino acids. The DNA of the CDR3 is TGTGCCAGCAGGGGGGACTGGGGCTATCATGAAGCTTTCTTT. This encodes CASRGDWGYHEAFF.

The chain recombines TRBV27 with TRBJ1-1; no clear D gene. In germline, CDR1 is MNHEY, CDR2 SMNVEV (reference sequence). V lost 5 bases and J lost 1, with 17 bases in between. This CDR3 has 16 residues. Here the CDR3 reads CASSLTVVNRNTEAFF. The CDR3 DNA follows: TGTGCCAGCAGTCTAACCGTCGTGAATCGGAACACTGAAGCTTTCTTT.

This clone is a singleton in its sample. CDR3 in DNA: TGCAGCGTTAGAGGAGGGGATGGAAACACCATATATTTT. Protein sequence: CSVRGGDGNTIYF. The chain uses TRBV29-1 and TRBJ1-3; D is perhaps TRBD1 (5 bases). Per the germline V gene, CDR1 is SQVTM and CDR2 is ANQGSEA. Trimming took off 5 bases at V and 3 bases at J, with 11 bases between the two ends. CDR3 size: 13 residues.

The J gene is TRBJ1-4, the V gene TRBV4-3, with D possibly matching TRBD1 (5 bases). V lost 2 bases and J 8 bases, leaving 21 bases between the germline ends. The germline V gene encodes CDR1 LGHNA and CDR2 YSLEER. The CDR3 is 17 amino acids. CDR3 nucleotides: TGCGCCAGCAGCCAACGAATTGGCCCAGGGTACAACGAAAAACTGTTTTTT. Translating it yields CASSQRIGPGYNEKLFF.

V and J are TRBV7-8 and TRBJ2-1, with TRBD2 identical over 8 bases. Germline loops: CDR1 SGHVS, CDR2 FQNEAQ. J lost 2 bases, V lost 2 bases, and 5 bases had no gene match. CDR3 size: 16 residues. In nucleotides, the CDR3 is TGTGCCAGCAGCTTAATAGGGGGACTAGCCTACAATGAGCAGTTCTTC. Its translation: CASSLIGGLAYNEQFF. Full variable domain (missing parts from reference TRBV7-8 and TRBJ2-1): GAGVSQSPRYKVAKRGQDVALRCDPISGHVSLFWYQQALGQGPEFLTYFQNEAQLDKSGLPSDRFFAERPEGSVSTLKIQRTQQEDSAVYLCASSLIGGLAYNEQFFGPGTRLTVL.

This clone was seen once. V and J are TRBV11-2 and TRBJ1-1, with D maybe TRBD1 (5 bases). V lost 5 bases and J lost 8, with 15 bases in between. The germline V gene has CDR1 SGHAT and CDR2 FQNNGV. This CDR3 spans 13 amino acids. The CDR3 DNA sequence: TGTGCCAGCAGCGTTTCGTGGAGGGGCGAAGCTTTCTTT. As protein: CASSVSWRGEAFF. Supplemented by reference TRBV11-2 and TRBJ1-1, the full variable domain reads EAGVAQSPRYKIIEKRQSVAFWCNPISGHATLYWYQQILGQGPKLLIQFQNNGVVDDSQLPKDRFSAERLKGVDSTLKIQPAKLEDSAVYLCASSVSWRGEAFFGQGTRLTVV.

The chain couples TRBV5-1 to TRBJ1-1; TRBD1 aligns across 7 bases. The trim removed 5 bases at V and 5 bases at J, leaving 0 bases unmatched. From germline, CDR1 is SGHRS and CDR2 YFSETQ. The CDR3 runs to 11 residues. The CDR3 DNA reads TGCGCCAGCAGACAGGGGACTGAAGCTTTCTTT. It yields the protein CASRQGTEAFF.

The chain carries TRBV23-1 and TRBJ1-6; D remains unclear. Being an ORF, TRBV23-1 has a function that is uncertain. There are 18 residues in the CDR3. V was cut by 2 bases and J by 0 bases, with 14 bases left in between. CDR3 amino acids: CASSQPSRVSSYNSPLHF. The CDR3 region has the DNA TGCGCCAGCAGTCAACCCTCGAGGGTAAGCTCCTATAATTCACCCCTCCACTTT.

V is TRBV7-9 and J is TRBJ2-5; TRBD2 is a possible D gene (5 bases). The CDR3 is made up of 16 amino acids. Germline CDR1 is SEHNR and CDR2 is FQNEAQ (reference sequence). Trimming pared 5 bases from V and 2 bases from J, leaving 18 bases between. CDR3 sequence (DNA): TGTGCCAGCAGCCAGTGGACTGGACTTCGTCAAGAGACCCAGTACTTC. It translates to CASSQWTGLRQETQYF.

The J gene is TRBJ2-7, the V gene TRBV7-3; maybe TRBD2 (7 bases). The V gene lost 2 bases and the J gene lost 2 bases, with 13 bases spanning the gap. CDR1 and CDR2 (germline): SGHTA, FQGTGA. CDR3 length: 15 residues. The CDR3 here is CASSLEGGGPYEQYF. Written as DNA, the CDR3 is TGTGCCAGCAGCTTAGAAGGCGGGGGCCCCTACGAGCAGTACTTC. The variable domain in full, with the rest retrieved from reference TRBV7-3 and TRBJ2-7, is GAGVSQTPSNKVTEKGKYVELRCDPISGHTALYWYRQSLGQGPEFLIYFQGTGAADDSGLPNDRFFAVRPEGSVSTLKIQRTERGDSAVYLCASSLEGGGPYEQYFGPGTRLTVT.

The chain links TRBV11-2 to TRBJ2-7; D is uncertain. CDR3 size: 14 residues. Germline V CDR1 and CDR2: SGHAT, FQNNGV. With 3 bases removed from V and 0 bases from J, the gap between germline ends came to 9 bases. The CDR3 protein is CASSLETASYEQYF. The DNA for the CDR3 is TGTGCCAGCAGCTTGGAGACGGCCTCCTACGAGCAGTACTTC.

The rearrangement links TRBV6-6 to TRBJ1-2; unclear D gene. This CDR3 has 15 residues. Germline CDR1 MNHNY, CDR2 SVGAGI (reference sequence). V was trimmed by 5 bases and J by 2 bases, leaving 15 bases between them. The DNA for the CDR3 is TGTGCCAGCAGTCCCCCTGACCCGGGGAACTATGGCTACACCTTC. The encoded protein is CASSPPDPGNYGYTF.